A single sample gave rise to the 27 T cell receptor beta chains below, sequenced in a study of blood T cells in healthy people across ages. PCR was performed a second time for roughly 7 to 11 cycles using a sample-barcoded 5' primer and a J-beta primer mix. TCRdb ran MiXCR on the 5' RACE reads and lists one entry per CDR3 protein. The sample contains about 830,000 distinct CDR3 sequences, approximately 65% of which appear only once. Sample: blood. These receptors came from a man aged 30 to 45 in good health.

This clonotype was seen only a few times. The chain employs TRBV29-1 and TRBJ2-5, with TRBD1 matching 7 bases. The DNA end is a closer match to TRBJ2-7, so the J assignment may be wrong. CDR1 SQVTM and CDR2 ANQGSEA come from the germline V gene. This CDR3 contains 11 residues. CDR3 loop: CSGTTGNEQYF. The CDR3 DNA is TGCAGCGGGACGACAGGGAACGAGCAGTACTTC.

The V call is TRBV7-8, the J call TRBJ2-1; 8 bases align to TRBD2. The length of the CDR3 is 15 residues. Per the germline V gene, CDR1 is SGHVS and CDR2 is FQNEAQ. With 10 bases clipped from V and 5 bases from J, the junction kept 13 bases outside the gene matches. The CDR3 nucleotides are TGTGCCACGGGAGGGCCTCCGGGGGCCCACAATGAGCAGTTCTTC. It encodes CATGGPPGAHNEQFF.

This sequence joins TRBV6-5 and TRBJ2-5; 10 positions match TRBD1. The trim removed 2 bases at V and 6 bases at J, leaving 9 bases unmatched. This CDR3 is 16 amino acids long. CDR1 MNHEY and CDR2 SVGAGI come from the germline V gene. The CDR3 region has the DNA TGTGCCAGCAGTTACCCGAGACAGGGGGCAAAGAAGACCCAGTACTTC. Encoded protein: CASSYPRQGAKKTQYF.

The DNA of the CDR3 is TGCGCCAGCAGCCTGAACGCTCGGGCTGATAATTCACCCCTCCACTTT. Amino acids: CASSLNARADNSPLHF. The chain employs TRBV5-1 and TRBJ1-6; D uncertain. Germline V lookup: CDR1 SGHRS, CDR2 YFSETQ. The CDR3 has 16 residues. Between the trimmed V and J ends, which lost 4 bases and 5 bases, there was a span of 16 bases.

The V gene is TRBV20-1, the J gene TRBJ2-7; possible D gene TRBD1, 5 bases. Trimming stripped 3 bases from V and 0 bases from J, with 18 bases between. CDR1 is DFQATT and CDR2 is SNEGSKA in the germline V gene (reference sequence). The CDR3 totals 16 residues. In DNA form, the CDR3 reads TGCAGTGCTAGGGATGACAGAGAGCTGACCTCCTACGAGCAGTACTTC. This gives the protein CSARDDRELTSYEQYF.

The chain combines TRBV7-9 with TRBJ1-5; tentative D call: TRBD1 (6 bases). V shed 3 bases and J shed 3 bases, with 12 bases lying between them. This CDR3 comprises 15 residues. Germline loops: CDR1 SEHNR, CDR2 FQNEAQ (reference sequence). This CDR3 reads CASSLSRDNNQPQHF. The CDR3 DNA sequence: TGTGCCAGCAGCTTGAGCCGGGACAACAATCAGCCCCAGCATTTT.

This clonotype occurred many times. The chain joins TRBV7-9 to TRBJ2-1, with TRBD1 matching 7 bases. The germline gives CDR1 SEHNR, CDR2 FQNEAQ (reference sequence). The CDR3 has 11 amino acids. The V and J ends lost 8 bases and 9 bases, in that order; junction bases with no gene match: 4. CDR3 residues: CASSPGGEQFF. CDR3 nucleotide sequence: TGTGCCAGCTCCCCAGGGGGTGAGCAGTTCTTC.

This rearrangement joins TRBV20-1 to TRBJ1-1; D remains ambiguous. The V gene's germline CDR1 is DFQATT and CDR2 SNEGSKA (reference sequence). V gave up 3 bases and J gave up 10 bases, with 15 bases separating them. The CDR3 is 12 amino acids. The CDR3 region has the DNA TGCAGTGCTAGTCTTTGGGCTAAGGGAGCTTTCTTT. It yields the protein CSASLWAKGAFF.

This clonotype was detected only once. The chain joins TRBV9 to TRBJ2-7, with a possible D match to TRBD2 (5 bases). Trimming took off 3 bases at V and 0 bases at J, with 13 bases between the two ends. Germline CDR1 reads SGDLS; CDR2 reads YYNGEE. This CDR3 region has 15 residues. The CDR3 DNA reads as TGTGCCAGCAGCGGAGGGCCCTCGGGCTCCTACGAGCAGTACTTC. Translation gives CASSGGPSGSYEQYF.

This chain links TRBV14 with TRBJ2-5; D is uncertain. Judging by the DNA end, TRBJ2-7 fits better; the J call may be wrong. Per germline, CDR1 SGHDN and CDR2 FVKESK. CDR3 length: 14 amino acids. CDR3 sequence: CASSQYISHYEQYF. CDR3 sequence (DNA): TGTGCCAGCAGCCAATATATCTCTCACTACGAGCAGTACTTC.

This rearrangement joins TRBV20-1 to TRBJ2-1, with TRBD2 matching over 11 bases. CDR1 and CDR2 (germline): DFQATT, SNEGSKA (reference sequence). This CDR3 has 15 amino acids. J was trimmed by 10 bases and V by 0 bases; bases with no gene match: 8. CDR3 sequence reads: CSARDRTSGRYEQFF. CDR3 nucleotides: TGCAGTGCTAGAGATCGTACTAGCGGGAGATACGAGCAGTTCTTC.

This clonotype showed up just a few times. The chain couples TRBV6-6 to TRBJ2-1; 9 nucleotides agree with TRBD1. V shed 0 bases and J 8 bases; nucleotides not matched to a gene: 5. The germline gives CDR1 MNHNY, CDR2 SVGAGI (reference sequence). The CDR3 sequence is 15 residues long. CDR3 protein: CASSYSSTGGDEQFF. As DNA, the CDR3 is TGTGCCAGCAGTTACTCATCCACAGGGGGCGATGAGCAGTTCTTC.

The sample holds a few counts of this clonotype. V and J are TRBV7-2 and TRBJ2-1; TRBD1 matches at 7 bases. This CDR3 contains 14 residues. From germline, CDR1 is SGHTA and CDR2 FQGNSA. V gave up 0 bases and J gave up 5 bases; unmatched junction bases: 1. CDR3 nucleotides: TGTGCCAGCAGCTTAGCCACAGGGGACAATGAGCAGTTCTTC. It specifies CASSLATGDNEQFF.

This clonotype was seen only a few times. The gene calls are TRBV4-2 and TRBJ1-4; D is undetermined. The V and J ends lost 5 bases and 0 bases respectively, with 16 bases between them. Germline V gives CDR1 LGHNA, CDR2 YNFKEQ. The CDR3 extends over 17 amino acids. The CDR3 DNA sequence: TGTGCCAGCAGCGCCTCCCCGCTCTTAACAACTAATGAAAAACTGTTTTTT. It encodes CASSASPLLTTNEKLFF.

V and J are TRBV20-1 and TRBJ2-1; maybe TRBD2 (6 bases). CDR1 DFQATT and CDR2 SNEGSKA come from the germline V gene (reference sequence). The V and J ends lost 6 bases and 4 bases respectively, with 22 bases between them. CDR3 length equals 16 residues. CDR3 DNA: TGCAGTGCCACTAGGTTCGGCGGGACGGGGTACAATGAGCAGTTCTTC. Encoded protein: CSATRFGGTGYNEQFF.

This clonotype has more than one count but fewer than ten. The genes are TRBV21-1 and TRBJ2-1; the DNA was not used to check the table's D call, TRBD2. TRBV21-1 corresponds to a pseudogene. This CDR3 has 16 residues. CDR3 sequence reads: CASSKRKLAGYNEQFF. DNA of the CDR3: TGTGCCAGCAGCAAACGAAAGCTAGCGGGGTACAATGAGCAGTTCTTC.

The rearrangement links TRBV7-2 to TRBJ1-5; unclear D gene. Looked up from germline, CDR1 is SGHTA and CDR2 is FQGNSA. Trimming took 5 bases from V and 8 from J, leaving 16 bases between them. The CDR3 extends over 14 amino acids. The CDR3 bases are TGTGCCAGCAGCCAAAGAGGAGGCTTTGAGCCCCAGCATTTT. It is translated as CASSQRGGFEPQHF.

The CDR3 reads CASSLHRQGREQYF. CDR3 sequence (DNA): TGCGCCAGCAGCTTGCACCGACAGGGTCGTGAGCAGTACTTC. The genes are TRBV5-1 and TRBJ2-5; 7 nucleotides agree with TRBD1. V lost 1 base, J lost 11 bases, and 11 bases stayed unmatched. This CDR3 has 14 residues. CDR1 and CDR2 from the germline V gene are SGHRS and YFSETQ. The complete variable domain, with remaining parts taken from reference TRBV5-1 and TRBJ2-5, reads KAGVTQTPRYLIKTRGQQVTLSCSPISGHRSVSWYQQTPGQGLQFLFEYFSETQRNKGNFPGRFSGRQFSNSRSEMNVSTLELGDSALYLCASSLHRQGREQYFGPGTRLLVL.

This chain uses TRBV24-1 with TRBJ2-1; 14 positions agree with TRBD2. J was trimmed by 4 bases and V by 1 base; bases with no gene match: 5. The CDR3 sequence is 18 residues long. CDR1 and CDR2 from the germline V gene are KGHDR and SFDVKD. The CDR3 bases are TGTGCCACCAGTGATTTCAGGACTAGCGGGGGGTATTACAATGAGCAGTTCTTC. As protein: CATSDFRTSGGYYNEQFF.

The chain combines TRBV2 with TRBJ2-5, with 11 bases fitting TRBD2. CDR1 and CDR2 from the germline V gene are SNHLY and FYNNEI. This CDR3 spans 15 amino acids. The V segment lost 3 bases and the J segment 3 bases; nucleotides outside the gene matches: 3. The CDR3 is CASSDLGLAEETQYF. CDR3 coding DNA: TGTGCCAGCAGTGACCTGGGACTAGCGGAAGAGACCCAGTACTTC.

This clonotype came up a few times. The V gene is TRBV4-2, the J gene TRBJ2-7; the match to TRBD2 covers 10 bases. Germline V gene sequence: CDR1 LGHNA, CDR2 YNFKEQ. The CDR3 consists of 14 residues. Germline trimming cut 0 bases from V and 6 bases from J; bases unmatched to any gene: 2. CDR3 amino acids: CASSQDLAGVEQYF. CDR3 nucleotide sequence: TGTGCCAGCAGCCAAGATCTAGCGGGGGTCGAGCAGTACTTC.

Regarding this clonotype: A read error may account for a junction end that differs from germline. This chain joins TRBV7-7 and TRBJ2-5; D perhaps matches TRBD1 (6 bases). Germline loops: CDR1 SSHAT, CDR2 FNYEAQ (reference sequence). The CDR3 is made up of 16 amino acids. CDR3 protein: CASSVNWDIPGETQYF. CDR3 bases: TGTGCTAGCAGCGTTAATTGGGACATCCCAGGGGAGACCCAGTACTTC. The whole variable domain, filled in from reference TRBV7-7 and TRBJ2-5, reads GAGVSQSPRYKVTKRGQDVTLRCDPISSHATLYWYQQALGQGPEFLTYFNYEAQPDKSGLPSDRFSAERPEGSISTLTIQRTEQRDSAMYRCASSVNWDIPGETQYFGPGTRLLVL.

The chain recombines TRBV15 with TRBJ2-6; D is undetermined. The V gene's germline CDR1 is LNHNV and CDR2 YYDKDF (reference sequence). The length of the CDR3 is 14 residues. Trimming pared 6 bases from V and 0 bases from J, leaving 6 bases between. The CDR3 reads CATSGPSGANVLTF. CDR3 bases: TGTGCCACCAGTGGGCCCTCTGGGGCCAACGTCCTGACTTTC.

The V gene is TRBV27, the J gene TRBJ2-7; TRBD2 matches at 7 bases. The CDR3 contains 15 residues. J gave up 5 bases and V 8 bases, and 15 bases lay outside the gene matches. Germline values: CDR1 MNHEY, CDR2 SMNVEV (reference sequence). CDR3 nucleotides: TGTGCCAGCGGTACGACCGGGGGGTGGACCGACGAGCAGTACTTC. As protein: CASGTTGGWTDEQYF.

The J gene is TRBJ1-3, the V gene TRBV29-1; TRBD1 is a possible D gene (5 bases). The CDR3 runs 15 residues. V was pared by 4 bases and J by 2 bases, with 15 bases between. Germline V gene data show CDR1 as SQVTM and CDR2 as ANQGSEA. CDR3 sequence reads: CSVAPAGRAGNTIYF. The CDR3 DNA is TGCAGCGTTGCACCGGCGGGCAGGGCTGGAAACACCATATATTTT. The full variable domain, completed using reference TRBV29-1 and TRBJ1-3, is SAVISQKPSRDICQRGTSLTIQCQVDSQVTMMFWYRQQPGQSLTLIATANQGSEATYESGFVIDKFPISRPNLTFSTLTVSNMSPEDSSIYLCSVAPAGRAGNTIYFGEGSWLTVV.

The chain uses TRBV20-1 and TRBJ2-5, with D possibly matching TRBD1 (6 bases). Trimming left V 0 bases short and J 4 bases short, with 15 bases between. In germline, CDR1 is DFQATT, CDR2 SNEGSKA (reference sequence). The length of the CDR3 is 15 residues. The CDR3 DNA reads as TGCAGTGCTAGAGATGGGGTGGACAGTTTAGAGACCCAGTACTTC. It specifies CSARDGVDSLETQYF.

The V call is TRBV12-3 or TRBV12-4, the J call TRBJ2-1; 11 positions agree with TRBD2. After removal of 3 bases from V and 8 bases from J, the junction contained 6 bases not matched to a gene. The CDR3 is 15 residues long. The CDR3 spells CASSFALAGGDEQFF. CDR3 nucleotide sequence: TGTGCCAGCAGTTTCGCCTTAGCGGGGGGGGATGAGCAGTTCTTC.